The clone carrying this T cell receptor (beta chain) was seen a few times. The junction departs from germline at one end; a sequencing error may be responsible. The data were obtained in a study of blood T cell repertoires in COVID-19. About the research overall: There were acute and convalescent COVID-19 samples, and they came from the United States, Italy and Spain. Nucleic acid was either cDNA or gDNA, and it came from T cells, B-cell-depleted T cells, or PBMCs.

As handled by the study authors: Amplification of reference gene primers provided the estimated nucleated cell counts. The table came from immunoSEQ multiplex PCR; TCRdb's copy has only in-frame clones and leaves some out. V and J calls plus clone size are reproduced from that table; the DNA served to infer D and trimming. The top ten clones hold about 2.2% of a sample with 250,000 to 300,000 clones, around 90% of them seen once. The CDR3 loop spans 14 amino acids. Looked up from germline, CDR1 is SSHAT and CDR2 is FNYEAQ (reference sequence). Source material: peripheral blood. This sequence originates from a woman aged 45-59 years who had recovered from COVID-19. This chain uses TRBV7-7 with TRBJ2-3; TRBD2 aligns across 7 bases. CDR3 bases: TGTGCTAGCAGCTTAGTTGGGGGGGCAGATACGCAGTATTTT. Encoded protein: CASSLVGGADTQYF. The full variable domain, with the rest looked up from reference TRBV7-7 and TRBJ2-3, is GAGVSQSPRYKVTKRGQDVTLRCDPISSHATLYWYQQALGQGPEFLTYFNYEAQPDKSGLPSDRFSAERPEGSISTLTIQRTEQRDSAMYRCASSLVGGADTQYFGPGTRLTVL.